This T cell receptor (beta chain) came from a study of identical twins. The germline V and J ends were trimmed by 1 base and 7 bases, with 10 bases remaining between them. The CDR3 consists of 15 residues. CDR1 KGHDR and CDR2 SFDVKD come from the germline V gene. Note on this clonotype: The antigen remains unidentified.

Using its own MiXCR run on the 5' RACE reads, TCRdb lists one record per CDR3 protein. This repertoire shows around 220,000 distinct CDR3 sequences, 10% found once; its top ten account for 10%. General study results and limits: Its conclusions, products of cross-sectional statistical analysis, did not come from following the same donors. Twin pairs had excess sharing that was weaker in beta out-of-frame sequences. Within cord blood, abundant beta clonotypes carried fewer insertions, but memory repertoires showed no such trend.

The specimen sequenced was memory T cells sorted from blood. The genes are TRBV24-1 and TRBJ1-6; the D gene is possibly TRBD1 (6 bases). The origin of this receptor is a man aged 45-65 years in good health. Here the CDR3 reads CATSDLQGGNSPLHF. CDR3 DNA: TGTGCCACCAGTGATTTACAGGGTGGGAATTCACCCCTCCACTTT.